This T cell receptor beta chain derives from a study of PD-1 blockade in mismatch repair-deficient tumors. Only in-frame clones appear in the TCRdb table, and some are missing; sequencing was by immunoSEQ multiplex PCR. The data show 100,000 or so clones, about 79% seen once. TCRs were sequenced from a few patients responding to pembrolizumab. The CDR3 totals 12 residues. Germline CDR1 is SQVTM and CDR2 is ANQGSEA. The ends lost 7 bases at V and 6 bases at J; junction bases unmatched: 8. The specimen was peripheral blood, collected approximately 8 months after starting pembrolizumab. The origin of this receptor is an adult with mismatch repair-deficient cancer. The rearrangement uses TRBV29-1 and TRBJ1-1; 7 bases map to TRBD1. As DNA, the CDR3 is TGCAGCGCTGGACAGGTGTTAGCTGAAGCTTTCTTT. Translated, it gives CSAGQVLAEAFF.